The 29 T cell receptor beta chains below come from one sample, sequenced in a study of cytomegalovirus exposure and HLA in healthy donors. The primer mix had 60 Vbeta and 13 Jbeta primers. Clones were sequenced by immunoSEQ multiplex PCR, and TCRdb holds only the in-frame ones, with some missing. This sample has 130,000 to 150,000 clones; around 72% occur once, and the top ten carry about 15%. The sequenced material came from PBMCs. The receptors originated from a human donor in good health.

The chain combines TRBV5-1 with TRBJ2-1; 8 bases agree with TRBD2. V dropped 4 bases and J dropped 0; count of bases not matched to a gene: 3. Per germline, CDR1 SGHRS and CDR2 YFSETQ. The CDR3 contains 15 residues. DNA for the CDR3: TGCGCCAGCAGCCAAAGCGGGAGCTCCTACAATGAGCAGTTCTTC. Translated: CASSQSGSSYNEQFF.

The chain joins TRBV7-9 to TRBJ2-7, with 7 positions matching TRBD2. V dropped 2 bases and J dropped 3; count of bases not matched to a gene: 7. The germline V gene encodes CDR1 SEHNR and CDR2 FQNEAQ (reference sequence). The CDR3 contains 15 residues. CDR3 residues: CASSLMGGAIYEQYF. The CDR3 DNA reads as TGTGCCAGCAGCTTAATGGGAGGGGCGATCTACGAGCAGTACTTC.

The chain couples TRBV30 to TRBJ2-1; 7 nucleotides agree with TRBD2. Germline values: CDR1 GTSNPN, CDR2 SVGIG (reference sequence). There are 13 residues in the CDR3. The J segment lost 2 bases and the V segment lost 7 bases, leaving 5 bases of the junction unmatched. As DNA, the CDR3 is TGTGCCTCGACCGGGACTACCTACAATGAGCAGTTCTTC. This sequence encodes CASTGTTYNEQFF.

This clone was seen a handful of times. CDR3 DNA: TGTGCCAGCAGCTGGGACAGGGACCTCTTCCTGGCCTACAATGAGCAGTTCTTC. This sequence encodes CASSWDRDLFLAYNEQFF. The rearrangement links TRBV7-8 to TRBJ2-1; 9 bases line up with TRBD1. Germline V gene lookup returns CDR1 SGHVS and CDR2 FQNEAQ. The junction had 12 bases not matched to a gene; V was cut back by 4 bases and J by 2 bases. This CDR3 contains 18 residues.

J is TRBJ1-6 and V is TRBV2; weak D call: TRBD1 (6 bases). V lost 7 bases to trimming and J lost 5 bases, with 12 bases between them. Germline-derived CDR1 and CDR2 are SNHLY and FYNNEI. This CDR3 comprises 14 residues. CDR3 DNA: TGTGCCAGCAAGGGGGAATTGAATAATTCACCCCTCCACTTT. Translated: CASKGELNNSPLHF.

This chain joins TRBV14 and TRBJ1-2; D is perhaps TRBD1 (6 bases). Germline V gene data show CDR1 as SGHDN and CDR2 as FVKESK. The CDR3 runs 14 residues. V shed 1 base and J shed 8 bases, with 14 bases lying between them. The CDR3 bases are TGTGCCAGCAGCCAAGTCCCAGGGGAGCCGGGCTACACCTTC. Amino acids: CASSQVPGEPGYTF.

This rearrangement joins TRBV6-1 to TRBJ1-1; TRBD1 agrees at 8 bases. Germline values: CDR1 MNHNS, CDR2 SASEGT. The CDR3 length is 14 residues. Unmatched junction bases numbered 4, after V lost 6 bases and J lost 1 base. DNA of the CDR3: TGTGCCAGCAGAGCTCAGGGGGCGAACACTGAAGCTTTCTTT. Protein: CASRAQGANTEAFF.

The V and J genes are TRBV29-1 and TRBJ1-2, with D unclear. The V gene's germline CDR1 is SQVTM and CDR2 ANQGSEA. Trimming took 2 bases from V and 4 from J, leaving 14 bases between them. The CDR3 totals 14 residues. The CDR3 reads CSVEYGGFRYGYTF. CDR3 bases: TGCAGCGTTGAATATGGAGGTTTTCGCTATGGCTACACCTTC.

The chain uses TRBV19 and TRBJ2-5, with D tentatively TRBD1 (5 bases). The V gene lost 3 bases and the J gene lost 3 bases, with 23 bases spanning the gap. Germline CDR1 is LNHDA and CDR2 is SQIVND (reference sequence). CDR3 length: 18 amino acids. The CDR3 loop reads CASSIVRTTEHPKETQYF. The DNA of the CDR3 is TGTGCCAGTAGTATTGTGAGGACAACCGAACACCCAAAAGAGACCCAGTACTTC.

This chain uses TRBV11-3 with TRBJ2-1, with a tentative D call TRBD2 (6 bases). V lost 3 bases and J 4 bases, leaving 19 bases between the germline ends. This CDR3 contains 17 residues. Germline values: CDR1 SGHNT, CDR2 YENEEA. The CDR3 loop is CASSFGTVTSSYNEQFF. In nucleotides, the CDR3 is TGTGCCAGCAGCTTCGGGACTGTTACTTCTTCTTACAATGAGCAGTTCTTC.

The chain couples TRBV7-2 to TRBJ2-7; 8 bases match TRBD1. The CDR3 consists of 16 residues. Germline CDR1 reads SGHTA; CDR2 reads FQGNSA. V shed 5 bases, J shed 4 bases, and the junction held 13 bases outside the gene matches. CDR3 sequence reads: CASSPSIRTGTYEQYF. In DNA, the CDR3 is TGTGCCAGCAGCCCCTCAATAAGGACAGGGACTTACGAGCAGTACTTC.

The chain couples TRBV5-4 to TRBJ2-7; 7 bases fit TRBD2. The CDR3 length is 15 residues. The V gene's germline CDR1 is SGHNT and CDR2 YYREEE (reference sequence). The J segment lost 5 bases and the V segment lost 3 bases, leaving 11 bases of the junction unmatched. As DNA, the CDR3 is TGTGCCAGCAGCTATTATAGCGGGTCGTGGGACGAGCAGTACTTC. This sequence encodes CASSYYSGSWDEQYF.

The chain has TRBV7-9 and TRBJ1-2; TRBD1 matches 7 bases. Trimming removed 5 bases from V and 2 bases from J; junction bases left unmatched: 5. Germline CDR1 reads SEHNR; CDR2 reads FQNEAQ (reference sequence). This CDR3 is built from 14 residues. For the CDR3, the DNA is TGTGCCAGCAGCCCGACAGGGCCCAACTATGGCTACACCTTC. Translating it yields CASSPTGPNYGYTF.

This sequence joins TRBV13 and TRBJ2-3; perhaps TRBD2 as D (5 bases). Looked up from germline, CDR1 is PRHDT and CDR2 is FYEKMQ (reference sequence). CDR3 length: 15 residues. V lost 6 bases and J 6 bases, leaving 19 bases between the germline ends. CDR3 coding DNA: TGTGCCAGCAGTCTCCCTGGTACTAGAGGTGATACGCAGTATTTT. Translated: CASSLPGTRGDTQYF.

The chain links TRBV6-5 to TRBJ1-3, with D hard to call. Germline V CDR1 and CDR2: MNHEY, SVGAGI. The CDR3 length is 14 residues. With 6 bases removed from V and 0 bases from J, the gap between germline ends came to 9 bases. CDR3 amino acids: CASSTSSSGNTIYF. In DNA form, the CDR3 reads TGTGCCAGCAGCACGTCGAGCTCTGGAAACACCATATATTTT.

CDR3 nucleotide sequence: TGTGCCATCAGTGCAAAGGGACTAGCGGGGGGGATTAGCTCCTACGAGCAGTACTTC. Amino acid sequence: CAISAKGLAGGISSYEQYF. The chain couples TRBV10-3 to TRBJ2-7; TRBD2 aligns across 16 bases. The germline gives CDR1 ENHRY, CDR2 SYGVKD. This CDR3 is built from 19 residues. Trimming took 4 bases from V and 0 from J; bases not matched to a gene: 9.

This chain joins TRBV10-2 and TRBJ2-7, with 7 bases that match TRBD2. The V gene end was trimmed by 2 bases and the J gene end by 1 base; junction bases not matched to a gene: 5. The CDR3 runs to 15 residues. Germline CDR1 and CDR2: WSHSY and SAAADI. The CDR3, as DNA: TGCGCCAGCAGTGAGGGGGTTAGCGGGTCCTACGAGCAGTACTTC. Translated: CASSEGVSGSYEQYF.

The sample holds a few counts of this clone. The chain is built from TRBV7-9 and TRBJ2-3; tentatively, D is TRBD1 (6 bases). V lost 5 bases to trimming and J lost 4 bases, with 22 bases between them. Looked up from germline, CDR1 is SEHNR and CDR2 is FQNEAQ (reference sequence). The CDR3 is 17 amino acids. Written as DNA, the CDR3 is TGTGCCAGCAGCCCCCAGCTAGGGCAGGGGCTCGCAGATACGCAGTATTTT. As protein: CASSPQLGQGLADTQYF.

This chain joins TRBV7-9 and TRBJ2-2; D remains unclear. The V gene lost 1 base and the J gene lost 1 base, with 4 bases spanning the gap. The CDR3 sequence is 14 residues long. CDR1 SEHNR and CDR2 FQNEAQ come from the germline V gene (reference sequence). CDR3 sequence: CASSLGRNTGELFF. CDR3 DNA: TGTGCCAGCAGCTTAGGGAGGAACACCGGGGAGCTGTTTTTT.

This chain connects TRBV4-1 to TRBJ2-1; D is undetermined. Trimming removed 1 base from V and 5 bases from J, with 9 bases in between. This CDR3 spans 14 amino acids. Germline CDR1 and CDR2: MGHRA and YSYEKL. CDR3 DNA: TGCGCCAGCAGCCAAGGAAGAGTCGACAATGAGCAGTTCTTC. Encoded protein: CASSQGRVDNEQFF.

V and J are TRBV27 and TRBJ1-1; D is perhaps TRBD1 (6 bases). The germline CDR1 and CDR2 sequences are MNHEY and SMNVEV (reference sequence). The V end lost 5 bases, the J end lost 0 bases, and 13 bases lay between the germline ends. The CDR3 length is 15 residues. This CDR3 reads CASSAGVFMNTEAFF. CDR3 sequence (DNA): TGTGCCAGCAGTGCAGGGGTCTTTATGAACACTGAAGCTTTCTTT.

CDR3 coding DNA: TGTGCCAGTAGTATGGGGCAGGGAAATGAAAAACTGTTTTTT. Translated, it gives CASSMGQGNEKLFF. V and J are TRBV19 and TRBJ1-4; TRBD1 might be the D (5 bases). Germline V gene lookup returns CDR1 LNHDA and CDR2 SQIVND (reference sequence). V was pared by 3 bases and J by 5 bases, with 10 bases between. The CDR3 loop spans 14 amino acids.

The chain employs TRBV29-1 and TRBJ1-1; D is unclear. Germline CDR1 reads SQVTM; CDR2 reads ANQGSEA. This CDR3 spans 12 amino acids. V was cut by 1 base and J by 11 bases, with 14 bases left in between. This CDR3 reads CSVEAGSPGAFF. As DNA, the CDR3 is TGCAGCGTTGAAGCGGGCTCACCGGGGGCTTTCTTT.

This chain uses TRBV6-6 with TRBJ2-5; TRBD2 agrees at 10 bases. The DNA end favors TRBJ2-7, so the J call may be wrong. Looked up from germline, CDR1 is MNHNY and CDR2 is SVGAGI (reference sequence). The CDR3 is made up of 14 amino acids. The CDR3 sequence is CASSYVAGGYEQYF. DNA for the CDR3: TGTGCCAGCAGTTATGTAGCGGGAGGCTACGAGCAGTACTTC.

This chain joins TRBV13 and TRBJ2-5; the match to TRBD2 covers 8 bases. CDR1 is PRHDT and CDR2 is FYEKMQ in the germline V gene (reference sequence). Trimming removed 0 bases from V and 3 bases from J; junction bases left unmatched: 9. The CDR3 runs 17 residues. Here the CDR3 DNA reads TGTGCCAGCAGCTTAGGTTCGTGGCTAGCGGGTGAAGAGACCCAGTACTTC. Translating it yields CASSLGSWLAGEETQYF.

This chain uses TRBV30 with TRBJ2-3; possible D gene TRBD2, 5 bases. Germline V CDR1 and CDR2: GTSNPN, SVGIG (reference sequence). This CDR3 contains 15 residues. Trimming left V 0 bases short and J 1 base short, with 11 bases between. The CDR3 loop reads CAWSVLVGGTDTQYF. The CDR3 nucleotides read TGTGCCTGGAGTGTACTAGTCGGGGGCACAGATACGCAGTATTTT.

The CDR3 DNA sequence: TGTGCCTGGAGCACAGGGGCCTACGAGCAGTACTTC. It yields the protein CAWSTGAYEQYF. V gene TRBV30 combines with J gene TRBJ2-5; 7 bases are shared with TRBD1. The last part of the DNA fits TRBJ2-7 better; the J call may be wrong. This CDR3 is built from 12 residues. Germline assignment: CDR1 GTSNPN and CDR2 SVGIG (reference sequence).

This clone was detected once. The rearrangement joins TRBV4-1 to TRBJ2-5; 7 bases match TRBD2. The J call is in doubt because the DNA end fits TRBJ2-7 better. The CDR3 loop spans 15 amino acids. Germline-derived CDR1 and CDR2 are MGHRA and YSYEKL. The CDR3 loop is CASSPGRGSANEQYF. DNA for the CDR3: TGCGCCAGCAGTCCAGGTCGCGGGAGCGCGAACGAGCAGTACTTC.

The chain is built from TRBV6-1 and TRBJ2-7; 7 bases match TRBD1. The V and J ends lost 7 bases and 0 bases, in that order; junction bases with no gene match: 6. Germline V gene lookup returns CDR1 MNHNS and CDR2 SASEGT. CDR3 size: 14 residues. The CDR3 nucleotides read TGTGCCAGCACAGAAGGGGACAGCTCCTACGAGCAGTACTTC. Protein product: CASTEGDSSYEQYF.